This T cell receptor (beta chain) is drawn from a study of regulatory T cells in long-lasting Graves disease. The V end lost 5 bases, the J end lost 1 base, and 12 bases lay between the germline ends. Germline assignment: CDR1 DFQATT and CDR2 SNEGSKA (reference sequence). The CDR3 loop spans 13 amino acids. Stated time point: newly diagnosed GD, antithyroid drugs for less than 3 months. PBMCs were the source of the RNA used for TCR sequencing. This clonotype has just a few counts. This sequence may be a read error, since a much larger clone differs from it by one base. Arm-PCR of CDR3 regions and iRepertoire HTBI primers were the basis on which TCR beta libraries were built. MiXCR was run by TCRdb on the multiplex PCR reads, yielding one entry per CDR3 protein. Of around 450,000 distinct CDR3 sequences listed, roughly 16% were seen once; the top ten hold 12%. These data were also reused for a study on T cells in Graves' hyperthyroidism and ophthalmopathy. In that study: The study enrolled patients aged 18 to 65 with newly diagnosed hyperthyroidism of under 2 months' duration. The study based diagnoses on clinical symptoms, serum thyroxine and TRAb, thyroid ultrasound and orbital computed tomography. Ophthalmopathy, which appeared later, was predicted by the model a median roughly 6.4 months before onset.

Here the sequenced sample was peripheral blood mononuclear cells (PBMCs), taken at new diagnosis, from a patient treated with antithyroid drugs. The origin of this receptor is a man aged 35-49 years with Graves disease. The V gene is TRBV20-1, the J gene TRBJ2-7, with a tentative D call TRBD1 (5 bases). CDR3 sequence (DNA): TGCAGTGCTGGAACTGGGGCGTCCTACGAGCAGTACTTC. Its translation: CSAGTGASYEQYF.